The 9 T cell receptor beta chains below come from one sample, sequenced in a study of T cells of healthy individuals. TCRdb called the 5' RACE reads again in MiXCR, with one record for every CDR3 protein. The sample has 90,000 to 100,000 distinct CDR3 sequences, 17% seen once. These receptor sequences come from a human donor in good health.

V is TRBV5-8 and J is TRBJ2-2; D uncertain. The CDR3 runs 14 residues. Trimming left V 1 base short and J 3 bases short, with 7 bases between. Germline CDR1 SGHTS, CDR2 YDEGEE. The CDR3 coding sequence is TGTGCCAGCAGCTTGATGGGCGACACCGGGGAGCTGTTTTTT. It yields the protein CASSLMGDTGELFF.

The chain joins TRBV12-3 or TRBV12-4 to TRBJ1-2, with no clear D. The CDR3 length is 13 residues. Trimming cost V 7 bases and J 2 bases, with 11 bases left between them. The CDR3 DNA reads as TGTGCCAGCACCATTGGATTGAACTATGGCTACACCTTC. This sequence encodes CASTIGLNYGYTF.

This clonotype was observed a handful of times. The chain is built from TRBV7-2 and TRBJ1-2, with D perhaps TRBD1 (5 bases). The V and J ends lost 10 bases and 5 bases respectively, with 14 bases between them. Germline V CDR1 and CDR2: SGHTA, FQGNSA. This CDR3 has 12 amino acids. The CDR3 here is CAISPGAYGYTF. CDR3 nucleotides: TGTGCCATTTCACCCGGGGCTTATGGCTACACCTTC. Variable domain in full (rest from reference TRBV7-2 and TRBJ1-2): GAGVSQSPSNKVTEKGKDVELRCDPISGHTALYWYRQSLGQGLEFLIYFQGNSAPDKSGLPSDRFSAERTGGSVSTLTIQRTQQEDSAVYLCAISPGAYGYTFGSGTRLTVV.

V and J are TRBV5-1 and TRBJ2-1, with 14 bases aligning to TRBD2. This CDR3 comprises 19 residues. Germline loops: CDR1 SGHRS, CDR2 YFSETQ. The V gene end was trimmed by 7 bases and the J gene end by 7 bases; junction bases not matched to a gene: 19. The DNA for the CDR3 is TGCGCCAGCGGGACTAGCGGGAGACGGTTGAGGGGTGGAATGAATGAGCAGTTCTTC. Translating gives CASGTSGRRLRGGMNEQFF.

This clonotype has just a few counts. CDR3 DNA: TGTGCCAGCAGCACTGGGGATACGCAGTATTTT. Protein product: CASSTGDTQYF. This sequence joins TRBV7-2 and TRBJ2-3, with unresolved D. V shed 5 bases and J shed 6 bases, with 6 bases lying between them. In germline, CDR1 is SGHTA, CDR2 FQGNSA. This CDR3 has 11 amino acids.

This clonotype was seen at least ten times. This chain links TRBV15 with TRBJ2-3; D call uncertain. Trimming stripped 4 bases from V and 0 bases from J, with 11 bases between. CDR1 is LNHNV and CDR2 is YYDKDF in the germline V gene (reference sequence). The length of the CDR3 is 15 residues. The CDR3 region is CATSTGETSTDTQYF. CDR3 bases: TGTGCCACCAGCACAGGCGAAACTAGCACAGATACGCAGTATTTT. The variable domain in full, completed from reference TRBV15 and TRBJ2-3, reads DAMVIQNPRYQVTQFGKPVTLSCSQTLNHNVMYWYQQKSSQAPKLLFHYYDKDFNNEADTPDNFQSRRPNTSFCFLDIRSPGLGDTAMYLCATSTGETSTDTQYFGPGTRLTVL.

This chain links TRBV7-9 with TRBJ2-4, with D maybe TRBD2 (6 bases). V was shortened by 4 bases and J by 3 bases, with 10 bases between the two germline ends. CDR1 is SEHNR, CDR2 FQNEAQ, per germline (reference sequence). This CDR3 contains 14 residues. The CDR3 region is CASSSGGDKNIQYF. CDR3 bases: TGTGCCAGCAGCTCCGGCGGGGACAAAAACATTCAGTACTTC.

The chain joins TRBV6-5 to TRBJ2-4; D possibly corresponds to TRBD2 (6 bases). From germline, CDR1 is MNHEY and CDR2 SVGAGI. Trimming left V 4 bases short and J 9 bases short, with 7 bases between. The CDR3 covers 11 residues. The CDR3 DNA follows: TGTGCCAGCAGTTCCGGGGGCATTCAGTACTTC. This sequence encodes CASSSGGIQYF.

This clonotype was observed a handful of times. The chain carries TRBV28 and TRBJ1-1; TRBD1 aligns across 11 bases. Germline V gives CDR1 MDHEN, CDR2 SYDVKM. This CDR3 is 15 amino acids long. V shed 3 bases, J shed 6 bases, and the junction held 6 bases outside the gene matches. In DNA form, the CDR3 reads TGTGCCAGCAGTTTCCGGGACAGGGGGGACGCTGAAGCTTTCTTT. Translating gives CASSFRDRGDAEAFF.